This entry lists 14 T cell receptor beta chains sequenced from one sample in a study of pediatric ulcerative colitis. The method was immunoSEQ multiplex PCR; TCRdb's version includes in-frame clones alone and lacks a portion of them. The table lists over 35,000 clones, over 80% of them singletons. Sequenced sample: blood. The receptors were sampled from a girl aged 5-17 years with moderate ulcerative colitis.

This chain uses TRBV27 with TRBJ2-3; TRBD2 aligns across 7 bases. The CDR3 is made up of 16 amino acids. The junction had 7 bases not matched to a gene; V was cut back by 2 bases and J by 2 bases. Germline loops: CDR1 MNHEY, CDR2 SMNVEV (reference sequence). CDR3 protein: CASSLREAIVTDTQYF. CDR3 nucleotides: TGTGCCAGCAGTTTACGGGAGGCCATAGTCACAGATACGCAGTATTTT.

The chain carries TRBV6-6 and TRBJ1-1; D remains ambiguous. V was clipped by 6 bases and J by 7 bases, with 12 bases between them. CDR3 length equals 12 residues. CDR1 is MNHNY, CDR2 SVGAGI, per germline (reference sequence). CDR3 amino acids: CASSYPFSEAFF. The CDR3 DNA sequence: TGTGCCAGCAGCTACCCTTTCAGTGAAGCTTTCTTT.

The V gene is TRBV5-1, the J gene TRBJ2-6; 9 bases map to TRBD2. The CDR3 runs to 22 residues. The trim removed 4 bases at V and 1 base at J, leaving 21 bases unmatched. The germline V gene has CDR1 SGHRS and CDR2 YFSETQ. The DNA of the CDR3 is TGCGCCAGCAGCCCGGTGGGCCCCTTAGCGGGGGCTCTGGAATCTGGGGCCAACGTCCTGACTTTC. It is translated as CASSPVGPLAGALESGANVLTF.

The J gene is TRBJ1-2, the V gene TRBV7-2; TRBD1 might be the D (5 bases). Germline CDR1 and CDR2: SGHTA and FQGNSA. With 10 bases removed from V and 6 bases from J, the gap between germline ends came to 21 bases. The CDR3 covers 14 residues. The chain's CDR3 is CATQGGSRNNGYTF. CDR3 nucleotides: TGTGCCACCCAGGGAGGGTCCAGGAATAATGGCTACACCTTC.

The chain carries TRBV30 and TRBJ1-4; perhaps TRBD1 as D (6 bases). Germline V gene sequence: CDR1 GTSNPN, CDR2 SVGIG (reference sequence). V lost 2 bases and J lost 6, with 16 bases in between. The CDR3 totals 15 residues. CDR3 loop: CAWSRTGAYYEKLFF. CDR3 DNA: TGTGCCTGGAGTCGGACGGGGGCCTATTATGAAAAACTGTTTTTT. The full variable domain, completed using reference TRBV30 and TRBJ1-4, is SQTIHQWPATLVQPVGSPLSLECTVEGTSNPNLYWYRQAAGRGLQLLFYSVGIGQISSEVPQNLSASRPQDRQFILSSKKLLLSDSGFYLCAWSRTGAYYEKLFFGSGTQLSVL.

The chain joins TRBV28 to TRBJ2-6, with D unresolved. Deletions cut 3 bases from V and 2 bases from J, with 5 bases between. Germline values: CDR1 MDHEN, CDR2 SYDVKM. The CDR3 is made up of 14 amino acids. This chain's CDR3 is CASSFNAGANVLTF. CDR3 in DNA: TGTGCCAGCAGTTTTAACGCTGGGGCCAACGTCCTGACTTTC.

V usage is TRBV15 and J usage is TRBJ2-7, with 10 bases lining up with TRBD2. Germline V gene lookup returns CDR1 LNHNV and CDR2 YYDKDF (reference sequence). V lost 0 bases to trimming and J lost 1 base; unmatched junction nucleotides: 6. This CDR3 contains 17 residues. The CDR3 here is CATSRELAGVHSYEQYF. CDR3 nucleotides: TGTGCCACCAGCAGAGAGCTAGCGGGAGTGCATTCCTACGAGCAGTACTTC.

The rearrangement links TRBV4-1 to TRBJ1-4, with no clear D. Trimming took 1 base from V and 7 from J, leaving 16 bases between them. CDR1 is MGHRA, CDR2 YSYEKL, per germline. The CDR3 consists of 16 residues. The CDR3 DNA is TGCGCCAGCAGCCAAGCCCTTCGGGCTGGAGCTGAAAAACTGTTTTTT. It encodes CASSQALRAGAEKLFF.

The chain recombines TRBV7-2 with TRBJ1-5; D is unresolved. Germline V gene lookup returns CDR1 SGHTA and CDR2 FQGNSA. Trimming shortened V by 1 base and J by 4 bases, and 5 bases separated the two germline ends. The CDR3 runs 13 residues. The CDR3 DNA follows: TGTGCCAGCAGCTTAGGTGAGAATCAGCCCCAGCATTTT. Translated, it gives CASSLGENQPQHF.

CDR3 sequence reads: CASSGLDLGQETQYF. CDR3 sequence (DNA): TGTGCCAGCAGTGGCCTAGATTTAGGTCAAGAGACCCAGTACTTC. The rearrangement links TRBV6-5 to TRBJ2-5, with D unclear. Looked up from germline, CDR1 is MNHEY and CDR2 is SVGAGI. V dropped 5 bases and J dropped 2 bases, with 15 bases sitting between them. The CDR3 has 15 residues.

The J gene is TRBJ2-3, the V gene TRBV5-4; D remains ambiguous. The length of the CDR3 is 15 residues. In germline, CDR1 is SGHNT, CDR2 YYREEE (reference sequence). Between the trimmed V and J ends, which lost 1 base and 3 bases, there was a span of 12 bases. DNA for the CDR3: TGTGCCAGCAGCTTGTCCAGGATGGGGACAGATACGCAGTATTTT. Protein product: CASSLSRMGTDTQYF.

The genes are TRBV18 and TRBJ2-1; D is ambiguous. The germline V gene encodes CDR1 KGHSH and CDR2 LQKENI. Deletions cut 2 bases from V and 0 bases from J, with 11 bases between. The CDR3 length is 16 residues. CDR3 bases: TGTGCCAGCTCACCAAAAGACCAAAGCTCCTACAATGAGCAGTTCTTC. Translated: CASSPKDQSSYNEQFF.

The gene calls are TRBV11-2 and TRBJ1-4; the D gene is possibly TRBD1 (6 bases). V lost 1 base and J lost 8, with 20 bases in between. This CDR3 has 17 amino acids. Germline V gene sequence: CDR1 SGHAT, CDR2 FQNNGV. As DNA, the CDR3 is TGTGCCAGCAGCTTAGGGCTGGGGGCGACTCAGGTGGAAAAACTGTTTTTT. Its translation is CASSLGLGATQVEKLFF.

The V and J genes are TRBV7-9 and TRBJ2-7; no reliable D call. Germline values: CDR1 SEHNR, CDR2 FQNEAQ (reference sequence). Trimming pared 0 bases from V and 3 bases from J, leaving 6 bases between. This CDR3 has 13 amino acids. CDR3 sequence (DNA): TGTGCCAGCAGCTTAGCTCCGGGCTACGAGCAGTACTTC. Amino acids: CASSLAPGYEQYF.